The clone carrying this T cell receptor beta chain was picked up a small number of times. Its matching antigen is unknown. These data originate in a study of beta chain features in type 1 diabetes. Background on the study: Cell yields, gender and age were similar in healthy donors and patients.

CDR3 size: 12 residues. Trimming pared 9 bases from V and 2 bases from J, leaving 8 bases between. Germline CDR1 and CDR2: SGHTA and FQGNSA. Study-level points and caveats: Shorter TCRB CDR3s, moderately but significantly so, were found in Type 1 diabetes patients in all four CD4+ subsets.

Since all of the isolated RNA was reverse transcribed, expressed TCRB transcripts were what got sequenced. Each sample of naive, central memory or regulatory T cells had, on average, roughly 3.4 million reads. TCRdb's table, derived via immunoSEQ multiplex PCR, lists solely in-frame clones and lacks some. In the table there are a few hundred thousand clones, 8% to 10% of which are singletons. Sequences were obtained from central memory CD4+ T cells from blood. The sequence was collected from a man younger than 40 with type 1 diabetes. The chain employs TRBV7-2 and TRBJ1-5, with a tentative D call TRBD1 (6 bases). The CDR3 region is CASSGGNQPQHF. CDR3 bases: TGTGCCAGTTCAGGGGGCAATCAGCCCCAGCATTTT.